This T cell receptor (beta chain) was identified during a study of blood T cell repertoires in COVID-19. The method was immunoSEQ multiplex PCR; TCRdb's version includes in-frame clones alone and lacks a portion of them. The table lists 650,000 to 800,000 clones, 90% of them singletons. V dropped 4 bases and J dropped 4 bases, with 10 bases sitting between them. Per germline, CDR1 SGHAT and CDR2 FQNNGV. The CDR3 has 13 amino acids. The rearrangement joins TRBV11-2 to TRBJ1-1; maybe TRBD1 (5 bases). The sequenced sample consisted of peripheral blood. The sequence came from a woman aged 18-30 years with acute or convalescent COVID-19. The CDR3 nucleotides read TGTGCCAGCAGCTCAGGGTTCGCCACTGAAGCTTTCTTT. Amino acid sequence: CASSSGFATEAFF.